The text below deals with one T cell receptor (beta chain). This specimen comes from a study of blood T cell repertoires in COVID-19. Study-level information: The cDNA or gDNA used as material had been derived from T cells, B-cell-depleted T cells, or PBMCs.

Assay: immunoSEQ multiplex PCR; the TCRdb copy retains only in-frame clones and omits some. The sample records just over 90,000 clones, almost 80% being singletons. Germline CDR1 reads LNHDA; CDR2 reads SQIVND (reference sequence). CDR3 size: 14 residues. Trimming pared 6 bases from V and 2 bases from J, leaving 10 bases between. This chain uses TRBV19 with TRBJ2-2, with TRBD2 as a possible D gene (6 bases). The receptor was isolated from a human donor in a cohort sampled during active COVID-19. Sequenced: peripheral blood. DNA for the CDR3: TGTGCCAGTAGGGCGGGACCTAACACCGGGGAGCTGTTTTTT. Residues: CASRAGPNTGELFF.